These 29 T cell receptor beta chains originate from one sample sequenced in a study of blood T cell repertoires in COVID-19 (dated by TCRdb to 2018 to 2020). Libraries were constructed by the immunoSEQ multiplex PCR assay. The source is immuneACCESS, and TCRdb retained only in-frame sequences with V and J called. Part of the clones is not carried over; for the studies checked, unresolved V genes explain less than half of this, and the remainder is unexplained. Across this sample there are about 350,000 clones, with about nine tenths seen only once. The ten largest account for approximately 1% of the sample. The sequenced sample was PBMCs or T cells enriched from blood (not recorded which). These receptors all come from a woman younger than 45 who had been exposed to COVID-19.

V and J are TRBV7-9 and TRBJ1-3, with no clear D. Trimming removed 5 bases from V and 7 bases from J, with 18 bases in between. The CDR3 consists of 15 residues. Looked up from germline, CDR1 is SEHNR and CDR2 is FQNEAQ (reference sequence). DNA for the CDR3: TGTGCCAGCAGCCCCGGATCCGGGATAGGGAACACCATATATTTT. This translates into CASSPGSGIGNTIYF.

The rearrangement links TRBV6-4 to TRBJ1-1; TRBD1 matches 7 bases. The CDR3 runs to 15 residues. Germline assignment: CDR1 MRHNA and CDR2 SNTAGT. J was trimmed by 7 bases and V by 8 bases; bases with no gene match: 16. The CDR3 DNA follows: TGTGCCAGCCAAAAAAGGGGGCGCAAAAGAATTGAAGCTTTCTTT. Amino acids: CASQKRGRKRIEAFF.

The gene calls are TRBV4-1 and TRBJ2-3; D is uncertain. In germline, CDR1 is MGHRA, CDR2 YSYEKL. The CDR3 covers 15 residues. Trimming removed 0 bases at V and 2 bases at J, with 9 bases between. The CDR3 spells CASSQDSRPTDTQYF. DNA of the CDR3: TGCGCCAGCAGCCAAGATTCCAGGCCCACAGATACGCAGTATTTT.

This chain uses TRBV3-1 (or the pseudogene TRBV3-2) with TRBJ2-1; D unclear. CDR3 length equals 15 residues. Trimming pared 1 base from V and 4 bases from J, leaving 11 bases between. Germline V gene data show CDR1 as LGHDT and CDR2 as YNNKEL (reference sequence). The CDR3 DNA sequence: TGTGCCAGCAGCCAAGGTCTAGATCCGTACAATGAGCAGTTCTTC. Its translation: CASSQGLDPYNEQFF.

This chain uses TRBV2 with TRBJ1-5, with 7 bases aligning to TRBD1. V shed 1 base, J shed 5 bases, and the junction held 5 bases outside the gene matches. The CDR3 runs to 15 residues. The V gene's germline CDR1 is SNHLY and CDR2 FYNNEI. The CDR3 reads CASSEGTGVYQPQHF. The DNA for the CDR3 is TGTGCCAGCAGTGAAGGGACAGGTGTGTATCAGCCCCAGCATTTT.

The sample holds a few counts of this clone. The chain recombines TRBV27 with TRBJ1-6; TRBD1 matches 7 bases. CDR1 is MNHEY, CDR2 SMNVEV, per germline (reference sequence). The CDR3 totals 17 residues. The V gene end was trimmed by 1 base and the J gene end by 7 bases; junction bases not matched to a gene: 10. The CDR3 nucleotides read TGTGCCAGCAGTTTATGGGGTAACAGGGGCTACAATTCACCCCTCCACTTT. This translates into CASSLWGNRGYNSPLHF.

The gene calls are TRBV29-1 and TRBJ1-2, with D possibly TRBD1 on 5 matching bases. This CDR3 comprises 13 residues. Germline V lookup: CDR1 SQVTM, CDR2 ANQGSEA. Between the trimmed V and J ends, which lost 3 bases and 4 bases, there was a span of 12 bases. Here the CDR3 reads CSVDGVGGYGYTF. CDR3 in DNA: TGCAGCGTTGATGGGGTGGGGGGCTATGGCTACACCTTC.

The gene calls are TRBV14 and TRBJ2-1; tentatively, D is TRBD2 (5 bases). Germline V lookup: CDR1 SGHDN, CDR2 FVKESK. The V end lost 2 bases, the J end lost 0 bases, and 11 bases lay between the germline ends. The CDR3 runs 16 residues. The CDR3 DNA sequence: TGTGCCAGCAGCCAATTCAGCGGAAGCTCCTACAATGAGCAGTTCTTC. This translates into CASSQFSGSSYNEQFF.

This chain joins TRBV13 and TRBJ2-7; 13 bases map to TRBD2. Germline V CDR1 and CDR2: PRHDT, FYEKMQ (reference sequence). The CDR3 is 15 amino acids. V lost 5 bases, J lost 2 bases, and 3 bases stayed unmatched. The CDR3 protein is CASSPGLAGPYEQYF. The CDR3 nucleotides read TGTGCCAGCAGCCCGGGACTAGCGGGACCCTACGAGCAGTACTTC.

The chain combines TRBV6-5 with TRBJ1-5; D call uncertain. Trimming removed 6 bases at V and 5 bases at J, with 11 bases between. CDR3 size: 13 residues. CDR1 is MNHEY and CDR2 is SVGAGI in the germline V gene. The CDR3 DNA reads TGTGCCAGCAGGCAGGTTTGGGATCAGCCCCAGCATTTT. Encoded protein: CASRQVWDQPQHF.

This sequence joins TRBV7-8 and TRBJ1-2, with no clear D. Germline values: CDR1 SGHVS, CDR2 FQNEAQ. V shed 3 bases and J shed 2 bases, with 13 bases lying between them. This CDR3 contains 15 residues. The CDR3 DNA reads as TGTGCCAGCAGCTTTCGGGGAGTCGGCAACTATGGCTACACCTTC. It translates to CASSFRGVGNYGYTF.

J is TRBJ2-5 and V is TRBV5-1, with D uncertain. The CDR3 spans 14 residues. V lost 0 bases to trimming and J lost 1 base, with 7 bases between them. Germline assignment: CDR1 SGHRS and CDR2 YFSETQ. The CDR3 protein is CASSLVTAQETQYF. CDR3 DNA: TGCGCCAGCAGCTTGGTCACAGCCCAAGAGACCCAGTACTTC.

This chain links TRBV7-2 with TRBJ1-2; D remains ambiguous. Deletions cut 2 bases from V and 5 bases from J, with 12 bases between. CDR3 length equals 14 residues. The germline gives CDR1 SGHTA, CDR2 FQGNSA. Here the CDR3 reads CASSLPDTTYGYTF. In DNA, the CDR3 is TGTGCCAGCAGCTTACCTGACACAACTTATGGCTACACCTTC.

This clone appeared a single time. V usage is TRBV12-5 and J usage is TRBJ2-2; 7 nucleotides line up with TRBD1. Germline V gene lookup returns CDR1 LGHNT and CDR2 FRNRAP. The CDR3 consists of 14 residues. V lost 0 bases, J lost 6 bases, and 1 base stayed unmatched. The CDR3 DNA reads as TGTGCTAGTGGTTTGGTTACAGGGGCCGGGGAGCTGTTTTTT. Amino acid sequence: CASGLVTGAGELFF.

The CDR3 DNA sequence: TGCGCCAGCAGCTTCGGTCCCGGGGACAATCAGCCCCAGCATTTT. Its translation is CASSFGPGDNQPQHF. This chain joins TRBV5-1 and TRBJ1-5; D unresolved. Trimming took off 2 bases at V and 3 bases at J, with 12 bases between the two ends. This CDR3 is 15 amino acids long. Germline CDR1 reads SGHRS; CDR2 reads YFSETQ.

J is TRBJ1-6 and V is TRBV14; perhaps TRBD1 as D (5 bases). From germline, CDR1 is SGHDN and CDR2 FVKESK. V lost 3 bases and J 3 bases, leaving 12 bases between the germline ends. The CDR3 sequence is 16 residues long. The CDR3, as DNA: TGTGCCAGCAGCCAGACGGGTAGGGGCTATAATTCACCCCTCCACTTT. As protein: CASSQTGRGYNSPLHF.

The chain is built from TRBV28 and TRBJ2-1; D not certain. Looked up from germline, CDR1 is MDHEN and CDR2 is SYDVKM. This CDR3 region has 16 residues. Trimming removed 2 bases from V and 0 bases from J, with 11 bases in between. CDR3 DNA sequence: TGTGCCAGCAGTTTAATACAGCAGAGCTCCTACAATGAGCAGTTCTTC. Protein sequence: CASSLIQQSSYNEQFF.

This clone was seen a single time. V and J are TRBV7-3 and TRBJ1-1; 7 nucleotides agree with TRBD1. After removal of 1 base from V and 6 bases from J, the junction contained 2 bases not matched to a gene. CDR3 length: 13 residues. Germline-derived CDR1 and CDR2 are SGHTA and FQGTGA. The CDR3 region is CASSLIQGAEAFF. In DNA form, the CDR3 reads TGTGCCAGCAGCTTAATTCAGGGGGCTGAAGCTTTCTTT.

This clone was picked up one time. The V call is TRBV14, the J call TRBJ2-2; 8 bases fit TRBD1. The CDR3 sequence is 15 residues long. V shed 5 bases, J shed 6 bases, and the junction held 8 bases outside the gene matches. Germline values: CDR1 SGHDN, CDR2 FVKESK. DNA for the CDR3: TGTGCCAGCAGCACTGGACAGGGCTTCCCCGGGGAGCTGTTTTTT. The encoded protein is CASSTGQGFPGELFF.

The chain couples TRBV13 to TRBJ2-2; 7 bases are a match to TRBD2. This CDR3 is 16 amino acids long. Germline V lookup: CDR1 PRHDT, CDR2 FYEKMQ (reference sequence). Losses at the gene ends were 5 bases for V and 3 bases for J; bases not matched to a gene: 9. CDR3 loop: CASSPLGGVDTGELFF. DNA of the CDR3: TGTGCCAGCAGCCCCCTTGGGGGGGTAGACACCGGGGAGCTGTTTTTT.

The rearrangement links TRBV5-1 to TRBJ1-4, with 7 bases matching TRBD1. The CDR3 is 15 amino acids. The germline CDR1 and CDR2 sequences are SGHRS and YFSETQ. With V trimmed by 0 bases and J by 3 bases, 2 bases remained unmatched. The CDR3 bases are TGCGCCAGCAGCTTGGTGGGGACAGCTAATGAAAAACTGTTTTTT. As protein: CASSLVGTANEKLFF.

This clone was seen a single time. The chain links TRBV6-4 to TRBJ2-5; D may be TRBD2 (5 bases). The CDR3 extends over 13 amino acids. Trimming cost V 6 bases and J 3 bases, with 11 bases left between them. Germline CDR1 MRHNA, CDR2 SNTAGT. The CDR3 DNA sequence: TGTGCCAGCAGCCCCGGACTCGAAGAGACCCAGTACTTC. Residues: CASSPGLEETQYF.

The J gene is TRBJ2-1, the V gene TRBV7-6, with 8 bases matching TRBD1. The germline gives CDR1 SGHVS, CDR2 FNYEAQ. This CDR3 has 15 residues. With V trimmed by 5 bases and J by 6 bases, 9 bases remained unmatched. In DNA form, the CDR3 reads TGTGCCAGCAGCCATCGCGGACAGGGCGGCAATGAGCAGTTCTTC. Encoded protein: CASSHRGQGGNEQFF.

This chain joins TRBV27 and TRBJ2-5; D is perhaps TRBD2 (5 bases). The V end lost 6 bases, the J end lost 2 bases, and 25 bases lay between the germline ends. The length of the CDR3 is 18 residues. In germline, CDR1 is MNHEY, CDR2 SMNVEV (reference sequence). The CDR3 DNA follows: TGTGCCAGCAGCCCTATTACGCTATGGCTAGCCCATCAAGAGACCCAGTACTTC. It encodes CASSPITLWLAHQETQYF.

The rearrangement uses TRBV6-5 and TRBJ2-1; 10 nucleotides align to TRBD2. Looked up from germline, CDR1 is MNHEY and CDR2 is SVGAGI. After removal of 7 bases from V and 9 bases from J, the junction contained 12 bases not matched to a gene. The CDR3 covers 15 residues. Here the CDR3 reads CASTRKREGPGEQFF. Written as DNA, the CDR3 is TGTGCCAGCACCCGAAAGCGGGAGGGCCCTGGTGAGCAGTTCTTC.

This chain uses TRBV29-1 with TRBJ1-1, with TRBD1 as a possible D gene (5 bases). CDR3 length: 11 residues. Germline-derived CDR1 and CDR2 are SQVTM and ANQGSEA. V was pared by 1 base and J by 11 bases, with 11 bases between. The CDR3 here is CSVEGRDLAFF. CDR3 nucleotides: TGCAGCGTTGAAGGACGGGACTTGGCTTTCTTT.

The chain recombines TRBV10-2 with TRBJ2-1, with a possible D match to TRBD1 (5 bases). The germline gives CDR1 WSHSY, CDR2 SAAADI. CDR3 length equals 17 residues. Trimming removed 0 bases from V and 6 bases from J, with 18 bases in between. The CDR3 DNA follows: TGCGCCAGCAGTGAGTCGAGCCGGACCGAAAGGGGCAATGAGCAGTTCTTC. It is translated as CASSESSRTERGNEQFF.

The genes are TRBV18 and TRBJ2-7, with D possibly matching TRBD2 (5 bases). In germline, CDR1 is KGHSH, CDR2 LQKENI. The CDR3 runs to 14 residues. Trimming stripped 0 bases from V and 2 bases from J, with 8 bases between. The CDR3 DNA reads TGTGCCAGCTCACCACCTTTAGCGCCCTACGAGCAGTACTTC. It is translated as CASSPPLAPYEQYF.

About this clone: Its ends do not fully match the called genes, so a read error is possible. CDR3: CASSLAQGLEQYF. For the CDR3, the DNA is TGTGCTAGCAGCTTAGCGCAGGGCCTCGAGCAGTACTTC. V usage is TRBV7-7 and J usage is TRBJ2-7; TRBD1 or TRBD2 may be the D gene (5 bases each). Germline V CDR1 and CDR2: SSHAT, FNYEAQ (reference sequence). The CDR3 runs 13 residues.